Listed here are 6 T cell receptor beta chains from one sample, sequenced in a study of shared clonotypes between healthy human individuals. Sequenced by immunoSEQ multiplex PCR; TCRdb stores in-frame clones only, minus some. The repertoire holds about 2.1 million clones, with 93% as singletons. CD45RO-negative cells were positively selected for CCR7, leaving out terminally differentiated effector memory CD45RA+ cells. The specimen was naive CD8+ T cells from PBMCs. These receptor sequences come from a man younger than 35 in good health. Some clones in this sample may be carry-over from other donors' samples.

This clone appeared a single time. This sequence joins TRBV28 and TRBJ2-7; perhaps D is TRBD1 or TRBD2 (5 bases each). The V and J ends lost 9 bases and 3 bases respectively, with 12 bases between them. Germline CDR1 MDHEN, CDR2 SYDVKM. The CDR3 is 12 amino acids. As DNA, the CDR3 is TGTGCCAGTGTAGAGAGGGGCTACGAGCAGTACTTC. Its protein is CASVERGYEQYF.

The chain has TRBV5-6 and TRBJ2-1, with no clear D. CDR1 SGHDT and CDR2 YYEEEE come from the germline V gene. V was cut by 5 bases and J by 3 bases, with 9 bases left in between. The CDR3 sequence is 13 residues long. In nucleotides, the CDR3 is TGTGCCAGCAGTCGGGCCCACTACAATGAGCAGTTCTTC. Translating gives CASSRAHYNEQFF.

This clone appeared a few times. The chain combines TRBV27 with TRBJ2-7, with 10 bases aligning to TRBD1. Germline V gives CDR1 MNHEY, CDR2 SMNVEV (reference sequence). V trimming: 10 bases; J trimming: 1 base; junction bases outside the gene matches: 4. The CDR3 loop spans 13 amino acids. The CDR3 region has the DNA TGTGCCACCAGGACAGGGGGGTCCTACGAGCAGTACTTC. Translation: CATRTGGSYEQYF.

This clone was seen more than once but under ten times. The V call is TRBV29-1, the J call TRBJ1-1, with no clear D. The germline gives CDR1 SQVTM, CDR2 ANQGSEA. The V end lost 6 bases, the J end lost 7 bases, and 12 bases lay between the germline ends. This CDR3 is 11 amino acids long. In nucleotides, the CDR3 is TGCAGCGTCGCTCCTGGCGTTGAAGCTTTCTTT. This codes for CSVAPGVEAFF.

The gene calls are TRBV19 and TRBJ2-1; D ambiguous. Trimming shortened V by 2 bases and J by 6 bases, and 11 bases separated the two germline ends. Germline V gene lookup returns CDR1 LNHDA and CDR2 SQIVND (reference sequence). This CDR3 has 14 amino acids. In nucleotides, the CDR3 is TGTGCCAGTAGTATATCACCCATACTCAATGAGCAGTTCTTC. Residues: CASSISPILNEQFF.

V and J are TRBV5-6 and TRBJ1-3, with TRBD1 matching 9 bases. The ends lost 4 bases at V and 1 base at J; junction bases unmatched: 9. The length of the CDR3 is 17 residues. The germline gives CDR1 SGHDT, CDR2 YYEEEE. As DNA, the CDR3 is TGTGCCAGCAGCCCCGGAGGGACAGGGCCTTCTGGAAACACCATATATTTT. Its translation is CASSPGGTGPSGNTIYF.